The rows below give T cell receptor beta chains drawn from one sample of a study of OX40 agonist ivuxolimab in advanced cancers. Profiled with immunoSEQ multiplex PCR; TCRdb holds only in-frame clones, not every one. Of 72,000 or so clones listed, over 70% are singletons. The input for sequencing was CD4+ or CD8+ T cells sorted from blood, taken in a trial of the OX40 agonist ivuxolimab. The source is an adult with an advanced solid tumor such as melanoma, head and neck, liver or kidney cancer. Both conserved end residues are part of each CDR3. The D gene is left open where the match is weak. The size entry is marked missing in some rows and otherwise reads once, few, many or a size class.

>TRBJ1-1|NA|NA|TRBV5-1
TGCGCCAGCAGCTTGCCGGGGTGGAACACTGAAGCTTTCTTT
CASSLPGWNTEAFF
>TRBJ1-3|few|NA|TRBV6-6
TGTGCCAGCAGTAGACCTTTGGACTCTGGAAACACCATATATTTT
CASSRPLDSGNTIYF
>TRBJ2-2|NA|NA|TRBV15
TGTGCCACCAGCAGAGACAGAACCGGGGAGCTGTTTTTT
CATSRDRTGELFF
>TRBJ2-5|NA|TRBD1|TRBV2
TGTGCCAGCAGTGACGGACAGGGACCCCAAGAGACCCAGTACTTC
CASSDGQGPQETQYF
>TRBJ2-3|NA|NA|TRBV5-4
TGTGCCAGCAGCTTGGGACTGAGAACAGATACGCAGTATTTT
CASSLGLRTDTQYF
>TRBJ1-3|NA|NA|TRBV30
TGTGCCTGGAGCCCCGAGCACTCTGGAAACACCATATATTTT
CAWSPEHSGNTIYF
>TRBJ1-1|NA|TRBD1|TRBV7-9
TGTGCCAGCAGCCCTAGATGGGACAGGGTCTCAGAAGCTTTCTTT
CASSPRWDRVSEAFF
>TRBJ2-3|few|NA|TRBV5-1
TGCGCCAGTGGGCTAGTCGTGGGCACAGATACGCAGTATTTT
CASGLVVGTDTQYF
>TRBJ1-1|NA|TRBD1|TRBV19
TGTGCCCTCATGGACAGGGAAAATGCTGAAGCTTTCTTT
CALMDRENAEAFF
>TRBJ1-1|NA|NA|TRBV7-8
TGTGCCAGCACCCCGAGTGGAGGGCAGCGCACTGAAGCTTTCTTT
CASTPSGGQRTEAFF
>TRBJ1-5|NA|NA|TRBV6-1
TGTGCCAGCAGTGGGAGGGCCCTCGGGAGTCAGCCCCAGCATTTT
CASSGRALGSQPQHF
>TRBJ1-6|NA|NA|TRBV9
TGTGCCAGCAGCGAGACTCCGGACCCACCCCTCCACTTT
CASSETPDPPLHF